This T cell receptor (beta chain) was captured by sequencing in a study of T cells after yellow fever vaccination. TCRdb fed the 5' RACE reads into MiXCR, producing one record per CDR3 protein. Here the sample spans roughly 300,000 distinct CDR3 sequences, roughly 8% being singletons. This CDR3 contains 17 residues. Looked up from germline, CDR1 is MNHEY and CDR2 is SVGEGT. Trimming left V 1 base short and J 5 bases short, with 15 bases between. This material consisted of PBMCs, taken roughly 46 days after the first yellow fever vaccination. This TCR was sampled from a man aged 18 to 35 who received the YFV17D yellow fever vaccine. This rearrangement joins TRBV6-2 or TRBV6-3 to TRBJ1-6; D unresolved. CDR3 sequence: CASSYLSGGLNNSPLHF. The CDR3 bases are TGTGCCAGCAGTTACTTATCAGGAGGACTTAATAATTCACCCCTCCACTTT.